The TCR beta chain under discussion was sequenced for a study of molecular identifiers for immune sequencing clone quantification. TCRdb re-derived calls from the PCR reads in MiXCR, one entry per CDR3 protein. In the table there are about half a million distinct CDR3 sequences, roughly 23% of which are singletons. The CDR3 spans 16 residues. CDR1 and CDR2 from the germline V gene are LGHNA and YSLEER. Libraries from naive CD8 cells were generated from approximately 20,000 to 1,000,000 sorted cells (with 10%, 30% or 50% RNA). This clonotype was picked up a small number of times. An end of the junction does not agree with germline; a read error may underlie this.

Sequenced input: naive CD8+ T cells from blood, with Jurkat cell RNA spiked in. Subset reported: FACS-sorted CD8+CD4-CCR7+CD45RA+ naive T cells. The TCR sequence derives from a human donor in good health. Some libraries in this study had Jurkat cell RNA spiked in. The chain uses TRBV4-3 and TRBJ2-7; 8 bases fit TRBD2. The CDR3 loop reads CAGSQDETSAYYEQYF. As DNA, the CDR3 is TGCGCCGGCAGCCAGGATGAGACTAGCGCATACTACGAGCAGTACTTC.